The T cell receptor (beta chain) described here comes from a study of cytomegalovirus exposure and HLA in healthy donors (dated by TCRdb to about 2017). Describing the broader study: According to a later analysis, one platform produced both the 110 or so validation repertoires and the roughly 640 repertoires of the first cohort. Along with the approximately 700-subject first cohort, a separate validation cohort of over a hundred different subjects was used. High-throughput TCR immunosequencing, statistical association of individual TCRs with disease status, and machine learning were combined to predict cytomegalovirus infection status. The aim of the study was to test whether cataloging public T cell receptors could identify signatures of past pathogen exposure.

The research as a whole found: Of the cluster scores, roughly 95% were above 0 in a later analysis, which found that TCRs clustered in the first cohort also tended to co-occur in the approximately 130 validation repertoires. A total of 150 or so TCR beta chains were listed by the study as associated with cytomegalovirus. All 120 or so repertoires were used to score co-occurrence in the validation cohort in a later analysis, because that analysis had no HLA typing for the cohort. The classifier was reported to diagnose cytomegalovirus status with high specificity and sensitivity in both the original and validation cohorts. The authors suggested that the approach could potentially be generalized to other disease states and immunological phenotypes. In vitro tests confirmed that a few of the cytomegalovirus-associated TCR beta chains recognize cytomegalovirus antigens. Across donors, most TCR sequences were observed very rarely, whereas some public TCRs were present in many individuals.

As for this clone: This receptor's antigen is unknown. No much larger clonotype is one base removed from it; base qualities were not supplied.

The method behind the library was the immunoSEQ multiplex PCR assay. The paper's data handling went like this. A statistical classification framework was developed to diagnose cytomegalovirus status using the catalog of TCR beta chain sequences. The table comes from immuneACCESS by way of TCRdb, which keeps in-frame sequences with V and J called. Part of the clones is missing from these tables; in studies checked, under half for an unresolved V gene and the rest for unknown reasons. V, J and clone size were drawn from that table, and D and trimming were deduced from the DNA. Across this sample there are 71,000 or so clones, with approximately 93% seen only once. 2.1% of the sample belongs to the ten largest clones. The donors were included in the validation cohort of roughly 130 subjects, a group kept apart from the roughly 670-subject first cohort. The CDR3, from cysteine to phenylalanine, totals 16 residues. Solely the CDR3 DNA is kept, with 48 bases framed from the first base. CDR1 and CDR2 (SGHRS, YFSETQ) derive from the germline V gene. V loses 5 bases at its end and J loses 1 base; junction bases beyond the gene matches: 9.

This chain is built from TRBV5-1 and TRBJ2-1, and TRBD2 matches 7 of the central bases. The clonotype comes from a woman aged 18-35 years in good health and CMV-seronegative. Sequencing was performed on PBMCs. For the CDR3, the sequence is CASRLGREASYNEQFF. The nucleotide sequence is given as TGCGCCAGCAGATTAGGACGGGAGGCATCCTACAATGAGCAGTTCTTC.